One sample yielded the 27 T cell receptor beta chains listed below, sequenced in a study of blood T cell repertoires in COVID-19. Some clones are missing from TCRdb's copy, which holds only in-frame ones; the method was immunoSEQ multiplex PCR. The sample has 250,000 to 350,000 clones; roughly 90% are singletons. The material sequenced was PBMCs or T cells enriched from blood (not recorded which). These receptor sequences come from a woman aged 30 to 39 who had recovered from COVID-19.

This chain joins TRBV5-1 and TRBJ1-6; a possible D gene is TRBD1 (5 bases). CDR3 length equals 14 residues. The V and J ends lost 0 bases and 9 bases respectively, with 10 bases between them. The V gene's germline CDR1 is SGHRS and CDR2 YFSETQ. The CDR3 sequence is CASSLEGFSSPLHF. The CDR3 coding sequence is TGCGCCAGCAGCTTGGAGGGGTTCAGTTCACCCCTCCACTTT.

The chain couples TRBV10-3 to TRBJ1-1; D is possibly TRBD1 (6 bases). CDR3 length equals 11 residues. Germline V gene lookup returns CDR1 ENHRY and CDR2 SYGVKD. V lost 6 bases, J lost 10 bases, and 12 bases lay in between. CDR3 in DNA: TGTGCCATCAGACGGACAGAGGGAGCTTTCTTT. Its protein is CAIRRTEGAFF.

The chain is built from TRBV7-9 and TRBJ2-3; TRBD2 agrees at 7 bases. V was pared by 3 bases and J by 4 bases, with 7 bases of the junction left unmatched. CDR3 length equals 15 residues. Germline V gives CDR1 SEHNR, CDR2 FQNEAQ (reference sequence). The DNA for the CDR3 is TGTGCCAGCAGCTTCCTTGCGGGGGACCCAGATACGCAGTATTTT. This sequence encodes CASSFLAGDPDTQYF.

This sequence joins TRBV4-2 and TRBJ2-5, with 7 bases aligning to TRBD1. The CDR3 is 15 amino acids. From germline, CDR1 is LGHNA and CDR2 YNFKEQ. V lost 4 bases, J lost 2 bases, and 7 bases stayed unmatched. CDR3 sequence reads: CASSLSQGQQETQYF. The CDR3, as DNA: TGTGCCAGCAGCCTCTCCCAGGGACAGCAAGAGACCCAGTACTTC.

V usage is TRBV5-1 and J usage is TRBJ1-2; TRBD1 matches 7 bases. This CDR3 spans 15 amino acids. Trimming removed 1 base from V and 9 bases from J; junction bases left unmatched: 12. Germline V gene lookup returns CDR1 SGHRS and CDR2 YFSETQ. The CDR3 here is CASSLMTGHSGSYTF. CDR3 DNA: TGCGCCAGCAGCTTGATGACAGGGCATAGCGGTAGCTACACCTTC.

The chain recombines TRBV18 with TRBJ2-1, with D tentatively TRBD2 (6 bases). The V end was cut by 2 bases, the J end by 4 bases, with 9 bases between. The V gene's germline CDR1 is KGHSH and CDR2 LQKENI. The CDR3 covers 14 residues. CDR3 bases: TGTGCCAGCTCACCAATGGGGGGTTACAATGAGCAGTTCTTC. This translates into CASSPMGGYNEQFF.

This clone was observed a single time. The chain links TRBV9 to TRBJ2-1, with 9 positions matching TRBD1. Unmatched junction bases numbered 11, after V lost 4 bases and J lost 6 bases. The CDR3 is made up of 16 amino acids. Germline CDR1 and CDR2: SGDLS and YYNGEE. This CDR3 is CASSPAPGQGGNEQFF. In nucleotides, the CDR3 is TGTGCCAGCAGCCCTGCCCCGGGACAGGGCGGCAATGAGCAGTTCTTC.

The chain couples TRBV7-8 to TRBJ2-1, with 11 bases fitting TRBD1. J was trimmed by 7 bases and V by 6 bases; bases with no gene match: 2. Germline CDR1 is SGHVS and CDR2 is FQNEAQ. The CDR3 runs to 13 residues. The CDR3 is CASRGQGANEQFF. CDR3 in DNA: TGTGCCAGCAGAGGACAGGGGGCGAATGAGCAGTTCTTC.

The V gene is TRBV19, the J gene TRBJ1-5, with 8 bases identical to TRBD1. J was trimmed by 6 bases and V by 5 bases; bases with no gene match: 9. The CDR3 loop spans 15 amino acids. The germline gives CDR1 LNHDA, CDR2 SQIVND (reference sequence). The CDR3 nucleotides read TGTGCCAGTAGTGTACCCAGGGGGCTTGGTCAGCCCCAGCATTTT. It translates to CASSVPRGLGQPQHF.

This CDR3 reads CASSLGLGRSEAFF. The CDR3 coding sequence is TGTGCCAGCAGTTTGGGACTTGGACGGTCTGAAGCTTTCTTT. This rearrangement joins TRBV27 to TRBJ1-1; D possibly corresponds to TRBD1 (5 bases). With 3 bases removed from V and 6 bases from J, the gap between germline ends came to 14 bases. The length of the CDR3 is 14 residues. Germline CDR1 reads MNHEY; CDR2 reads SMNVEV (reference sequence).

This sequence joins TRBV28 and TRBJ1-2; 7 positions agree with TRBD1. V lost 7 bases, J lost 5 bases, and 4 bases stayed unmatched. The germline V gene encodes CDR1 MDHEN and CDR2 SYDVKM. The CDR3 has 12 amino acids. The CDR3 sequence: CASTAGGYGYTF. The CDR3 DNA follows: TGTGCCAGCACGGCAGGGGGATATGGCTACACCTTC.

The chain is built from TRBV4-2 and TRBJ2-3; 7 positions match TRBD2. After removal of 0 bases from V and 5 bases from J, the junction contained 5 bases not matched to a gene. CDR3 length: 15 residues. CDR1 is LGHNA and CDR2 is YNFKEQ in the germline V gene. CDR3 nucleotides: TGTGCCAGCAGCCAAGACGGGGCGGGGGTAGATACGCAGTATTTT. Translation gives CASSQDGAGVDTQYF.

The rearrangement links TRBV6-2 or TRBV6-3 to TRBJ2-3, with D hard to call. Germline values: CDR1 MNHEY, CDR2 SVGEGT. Trimming removed 2 bases from V and 6 bases from J, with 6 bases in between. The CDR3 totals 12 residues. CDR3 loop: CASSYHGDTQYF. CDR3 nucleotide sequence: TGTGCCAGCAGTTACCACGGGGATACGCAGTATTTT.

V usage is TRBV28 and J usage is TRBJ1-5; maybe TRBD1 (6 bases). The V end was cut by 5 bases, the J end by 5 bases, with 19 bases between. The CDR3 length is 16 residues. The germline gives CDR1 MDHEN, CDR2 SYDVKM. The CDR3 loop is CASSTPGPQGYQPQHF. As DNA, the CDR3 is TGTGCCAGCAGTACACCGGGACCACAGGGATATCAGCCCCAGCATTTT.

This clone was observed once. The V call is TRBV4-1, the J call TRBJ1-6, with 8 bases that match TRBD1. There are 15 residues in the CDR3. Germline trimming cut 3 bases from V and 10 bases from J; bases unmatched to any gene: 8. CDR1 and CDR2 from the germline V gene are MGHRA and YSYEKL. This chain's CDR3 is CASSQDQGAYSPLHF. The CDR3 DNA sequence: TGCGCCAGCAGCCAGGACCAGGGGGCGTACTCACCCCTCCACTTT.

This clone came up a few times. The chain recombines TRBV6-4 with TRBJ2-3, with D possibly being TRBD1 (5 bases). The CDR3 spans 13 residues. V shed 4 bases and J shed 0 bases, with 5 bases lying between them. Germline CDR1 MRHNA, CDR2 SNTAGT. CDR3 nucleotide sequence: TGTGCCAGCAGTGGGGGCAGCACAGATACGCAGTATTTT. It encodes CASSGGSTDTQYF.

The chain links TRBV5-1 to TRBJ2-1, with D tentatively TRBD1 (6 bases). This CDR3 has 13 residues. V lost 4 bases, J lost 10 bases, and 15 bases lay in between. In germline, CDR1 is SGHRS, CDR2 YFSETQ. CDR3 region: CASSLGPGVEQFF. CDR3 in DNA: TGCGCCAGCAGCCTCGGACCAGGGGTAGAGCAGTTCTTC. The variable domain in full, with the rest retrieved from reference TRBV5-1 and TRBJ2-1, is KAGVTQTPRYLIKTRGQQVTLSCSPISGHRSVSWYQQTPGQGLQFLFEYFSETQRNKGNFPGRFSGRQFSNSRSEMNVSTLELGDSALYLCASSLGPGVEQFFGPGTRLTVL.

V gene TRBV7-3 combines with J gene TRBJ2-7, with TRBD2 identical over 9 bases. The germline V gene encodes CDR1 SGHTA and CDR2 FQGTGA. The ends lost 2 bases at V and 5 bases at J; junction bases unmatched: 4. CDR3 length equals 14 residues. Here the CDR3 reads CASSLAGGPDEQYF. In nucleotides, the CDR3 is TGTGCCAGCAGCTTAGCGGGAGGGCCCGACGAGCAGTACTTC.

The V and J genes are TRBV10-3 and TRBJ1-6; TRBD1 aligns across 7 bases. CDR3 length: 13 amino acids. The germline CDR1 and CDR2 sequences are ENHRY and SYGVKD. Germline trimming cut 3 bases from V and 7 bases from J; bases unmatched to any gene: 0. CDR3 DNA sequence: TGTGCCATCAGTGAACAGGGGAATTCACCCCTCCACTTT. This codes for CAISEQGNSPLHF.

The chain couples TRBV19 to TRBJ1-2; 10 nucleotides match TRBD1. The CDR3 sequence is 16 residues long. V dropped 5 bases and J dropped 0; count of bases not matched to a gene: 6. Germline assignment: CDR1 LNHDA and CDR2 SQIVND (reference sequence). This chain's CDR3 is CASSAGQGRANYGYTF. DNA of the CDR3: TGTGCCAGTAGTGCGGGACAGGGGCGAGCTAACTATGGCTACACCTTC.

The chain links TRBV11-3 to TRBJ2-5; TRBD2 agrees at 8 bases. CDR1 is SGHNT, CDR2 YENEEA, per germline. CDR3 length: 17 amino acids. J gave up 3 bases and V 1 base, and 10 bases lay outside the gene matches. This CDR3 reads CASSLVGTSGGKETQYF. As DNA, the CDR3 is TGTGCCAGCAGCTTAGTGGGGACCAGCGGGGGCAAAGAGACCCAGTACTTC.

This clone showed up just once. V is TRBV27 and J is TRBJ2-7; maybe TRBD1 (5 bases). Germline values: CDR1 MNHEY, CDR2 SMNVEV (reference sequence). This CDR3 has 13 residues. Trimming left V 3 bases short and J 5 bases short, with 11 bases between. The CDR3 here is CASSLTVQNEQYF. For the CDR3, the DNA is TGTGCCAGCAGTTTGACAGTCCAAAACGAGCAGTACTTC.

The chain employs TRBV19 and TRBJ2-1; D call uncertain. The CDR3 loop spans 14 amino acids. Germline CDR1 reads LNHDA; CDR2 reads SQIVND (reference sequence). V lost 4 bases, J lost 10 bases, and 17 bases lay in between. The CDR3 protein is CASSTTNGNWEQFF. In nucleotides, the CDR3 is TGTGCCAGTAGTACCACTAACGGAAATTGGGAGCAGTTCTTC.

The chain recombines TRBV28 with TRBJ2-7; 8 positions agree with TRBD2. The CDR3 has 15 residues. V gave up 5 bases and J gave up 5 bases; unmatched junction bases: 11. Germline values: CDR1 MDHEN, CDR2 SYDVKM. DNA of the CDR3: TGTGCCAGCAGTGGGGCGGCAGCGGGAGAAGACGAGCAGTACTTC. Translating it yields CASSGAAAGEDEQYF.

The rearrangement joins TRBV7-9 to TRBJ2-1; tentatively, D is TRBD2 (5 bases). The germline CDR1 and CDR2 sequences are SEHNR and FQNEAQ (reference sequence). V lost 5 bases, J lost 0 bases, and 17 bases lay in between. CDR3 length: 17 amino acids. CDR3 bases: TGTGCCAGCAGCGCCCACGCGCGGGCCCTCTCCTACAATGAGCAGTTCTTC. This translates into CASSAHARALSYNEQFF.

The chain combines TRBV6-2 or TRBV6-3 with TRBJ1-5; D is unresolved. Germline V gives CDR1 MNHEY, CDR2 SVGEGT. CDR3 size: 14 residues. Deletions cut 0 bases from V and 0 bases from J, with 3 bases between. CDR3 in DNA: TGTGCCAGCAGTTACTCCGGTAGCAATCAGCCCCAGCATTTT. It translates to CASSYSGSNQPQHF.

The chain combines TRBV5-6 with TRBJ2-7; perhaps TRBD1 as D (6 bases). Trimming took 2 bases from V and 3 from J, leaving 18 bases between them. Germline V gene lookup returns CDR1 SGHDT and CDR2 YYEEEE. The CDR3 is 16 amino acids. CDR3 DNA: TGTGCCAGCAGCTTTAGGTCTGGGGGCTTAGGCTACGAGCAGTACTTC. This gives the protein CASSFRSGGLGYEQYF.